A selection of T cell receptor beta chains follows, all from one sample in a study of control samples from healthy donors and cancer patients. The repertoire was sequenced with immunoSEQ multiplex PCR; TCRdb's copy has only in-frame clones and lacks some. Among about 39,000 clones, around 88% were seen once, and the ten largest hold 20% to 25%. Sample: PBMCs. Receptors originate from a woman aged 55-70 years with lung cancer. The CDR3 runs from the conserved cysteine through the conserved F or W. The D gene is left open where the match is weak. Clone size appears in some rows only: once, few, many, or a class for an expanded clone.

clone_size d_call j_call v_call cdr3_aa
- - TRBJ2-3 TRBV11-2 CASRDGTNTDTQYF
- - TRBJ2-5 TRBV7-3 CASSPRGGAQETQYF
- - TRBJ2-3 TRBV6-5 CAVRKTGPGGDTQYF
once - TRBJ1-2 TRBV6-5 CASSYRRTNYGYTF
- - TRBJ1-5 TRBV3-1/TRBV3-2 CASSLGVINQPQHF
- - TRBJ1-2 TRBV5-6 CASSFRSYGYTF
once - TRBJ1-1 TRBV25-1 CASSDPTDRPAEAFF
- - TRBJ1-6 TRBV7-8 CASSPRTVGDSPLHF
- - TRBJ1-1 TRBV29-1 CSVEVPLSTEAFF
- TRBD2 TRBJ2-4 TRBV5-4 CASNRWGGGAKNIQYF
- - TRBJ2-2 TRBV29-1 CSVERDRGRGELFF
- TRBD1 TRBJ1-2 TRBV12-3/TRBV12-4 CAGYYRGRDGYTF
- - TRBJ1-5 TRBV27 CASSLYLSSNQPQHF
once TRBD1 TRBJ2-4 TRBV7-3 CASGRQGENIQYF
- - TRBJ1-2 TRBV12-3/TRBV12-4 CASAWGGYGYTF
once TRBD2 TRBJ2-7 TRBV6-2/TRBV6-3 CASSFRLAGYEQYF
few - TRBJ2-5 TRBV2 CASSPERGRETQYF
- - TRBJ2-7 TRBV15 CATSYSADSRGYEQYF
few - TRBJ2-1 TRBV12-3/TRBV12-4 CASSLGRNEQFF
- - TRBJ1-2 TRBV5-8 CASSLSHGADGYTF
- TRBD1 TRBJ1-2 TRBV29-1 CSVEDRGYLFRF
- - TRBJ2-4 TRBV12-3/TRBV12-4 CASASMGVQYF
- - TRBJ2-7 TRBV19 CASKPGASYEQYF
- - TRBJ2-7 TRBV7-2 CASSLVVTAYEQYF
- - TRBJ2-2 TRBV10-3 CAISRWSGLTNTGELFF
few - TRBJ2-3 TRBV29-1 CSVVAQLTDTQYF
- - TRBJ1-1 TRBV6-5 CASSREGEAFF
- - TRBJ2-3 TRBV6-5 CASRLTRVAADTQYF
- - TRBJ1-3 TRBV19 CASSIQGNTIYF
few - TRBJ2-5 TRBV4-1 CASSSPGRGPAQYF
- TRBD2 TRBJ2-5 TRBV5-4 CASSPLTSGRETQYF
- TRBD2 TRBJ2-5 TRBV12-5 CASGYPSGGVETQYF
once TRBD2 TRBJ2-3 TRBV30 CAWSVKLAGGADTQYF
- TRBD2 TRBJ2-5 TRBV6-2/TRBV6-3 CASSPGTSGYQETQYF
- - TRBJ2-2 TRBV6-5 CASSYDDIELFF
few TRBD2 TRBJ2-5 TRBV12-5 CASGLVAGSETQYF
- - TRBJ2-1 TRBV13 CASNGRGGNNEQFF
- TRBD2 TRBJ2-2 TRBV11-2 CASSLTSGNAGELFF
- - TRBJ2-2 TRBV24-1 CATSGSDRNTGELFF
- TRBD1 TRBJ1-1 TRBV4-1 CASGDSGAFF
- - TRBJ1-1 TRBV9 CASSPTTEAFF
- - TRBJ2-3 TRBV11-3 CASSSRETDTQYF
- TRBD1 TRBJ1-1 TRBV5-6 CASSSTGVLEAFF
few - TRBJ1-1 TRBV5-1 CASSLGGGTLNTEAFF
- - TRBJ2-3 TRBV9 CASSVVAVGTDTQYF
- - TRBJ2-7 TRBV2 CASSVVYEQYF
- - TRBJ2-1 TRBV6-2/TRBV6-3 CASSARWDGSYNEQFF
- TRBD1 TRBJ2-1 TRBV28 CASSPIGQGYNEQFF
- - TRBJ2-2 TRBV10-3 CAIGPRTTNTGELFF
- - TRBJ1-3 TRBV9 CASSVGDLRSGNTIYF
- - TRBJ2-4 TRBV3-1/TRBV3-2 CASSQVPSGSSRYF
- TRBD2 TRBJ2-7 TRBV4-2 CASSQGGGGAFEQYF
- - TRBJ1-5 TRBV5-4 CASSLAGPNQPQHF
once - TRBJ1-4 TRBV23-1 CASSHSGERVATNEKLFF
- - TRBJ2-7 TRBV19 CASRMGGSYEQYF
- - TRBJ2-1 TRBV4-3 CASSQDEAGSYNEQFF
- - TRBJ1-2 TRBV30 CAWSVRENGYTF